This TCR beta chain was obtained from a study of T-cell memory formation after mild COVID-19. In the study overall: Most TCR clusters belonged to a single donor. Study-wide points: Day 15 to 85 contracting clones showed balanced CD4/CD8; day 15 to 37 expanders favored CD4+. Some SARS-CoV-2-responding clones were already detected in memory before infection.

Constant-segment primers served in 5'RACE that generated TCR alpha and TCR beta cDNA libraries bearing sample barcodes and UMIs. TCRdb called the 5' RACE reads again in MiXCR, with one record for every CDR3 protein. The data hold roughly 240,000 distinct CDR3 sequences, with under 20% observed a single time. This clonotype was counted only a few times. The antigen is undetermined. The V end was cut by 1 base, the J end by 7 bases, with 5 bases between. This CDR3 region has 13 residues. Germline V gene lookup returns CDR1 LGHDT and CDR2 YNNKEL (reference sequence). The sequence was collected from a man aged 18 to 30 who had mild COVID-19 (a few samples of this study predate the infection). Cell type and time point are not known. The specimen sequenced was PBMCs or a T cell subset sorted from them (not recorded which). The genes are TRBV3-1 and TRBJ1-6; D is undetermined. The chain's CDR3 is CASSQGRNSPLHF. The CDR3 nucleotides are TGTGCCAGCAGCCAAGGGCGGAATTCACCCCTCCACTTT.